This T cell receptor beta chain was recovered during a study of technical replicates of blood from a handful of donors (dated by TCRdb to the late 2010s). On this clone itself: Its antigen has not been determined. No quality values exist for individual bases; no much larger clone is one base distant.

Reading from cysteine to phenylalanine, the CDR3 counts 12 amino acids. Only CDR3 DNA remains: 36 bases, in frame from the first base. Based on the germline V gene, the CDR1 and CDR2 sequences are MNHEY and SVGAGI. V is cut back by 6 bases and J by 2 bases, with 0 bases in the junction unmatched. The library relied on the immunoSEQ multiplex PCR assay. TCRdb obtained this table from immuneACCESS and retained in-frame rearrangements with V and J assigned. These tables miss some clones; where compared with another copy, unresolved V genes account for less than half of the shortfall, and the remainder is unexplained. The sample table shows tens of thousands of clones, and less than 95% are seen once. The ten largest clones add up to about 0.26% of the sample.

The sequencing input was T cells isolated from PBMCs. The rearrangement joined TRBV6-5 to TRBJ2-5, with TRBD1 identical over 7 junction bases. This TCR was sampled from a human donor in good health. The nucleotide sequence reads TGTGCCAGCAGGGACAGGCAAGAGACCCAGTACTTC. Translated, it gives CASRDRQETQYF.